This T cell receptor beta chain was sequenced during a study of shared clonotypes between healthy human individuals. Germline V gene lookup returns CDR1 LGHNA and CDR2 YSLEER. Trimming took off 7 bases at V and 6 bases at J, with 10 bases between the two ends. This CDR3 spans 12 amino acids. Measured with immunoSEQ multiplex PCR; TCRdb has only the in-frame clones, and not every one. This sample carries under 1,100,000 clones, roughly 75% of them seen once, and the ten largest clones take roughly 1.5%. This chain uses TRBV4-3 with TRBJ2-1, with D perhaps matching TRBD2 (5 bases). The sample taken for sequencing was memory CD4+ T cells sorted from blood. Stated subset: CD45RA-negative fraction. This TCR was recovered from a man aged 18 to 29 in good health. CDR3 nucleotides: TGCGCCAGCATTTGGAGCGGCAATGAGCAGTTCTTC. Protein: CASIWSGNEQFF.